These 7 T cell receptor beta chains were all obtained from the same sample, sequenced in a study of Ad26.COV2.S vaccination and SARS-CoV-2 variants. Profiled with immunoSEQ multiplex PCR; TCRdb holds only in-frame clones, not every one. The profile shows around 400,000 clones, 75% to 90% of them singletons. The treatment is: around 19 received Ad26.COV2.S at low or high dose, single or two shots; several received placebo; per-sample allocation not given. Collection of samples fell on day 63 after the first vaccine or placebo injection. The sample was peripheral blood, taken in a trial of Ad26.COV2.S vaccine versus placebo. These receptors were taken from a person between 18 and 65 years old who received the Ad26.COV2.S COVID-19 vaccine or a placebo.

The V call is TRBV6-1, the J call TRBJ2-5; D could derive from TRBD1 or TRBD2 (5 bases each). Deletions cut 3 bases from V and 5 bases from J, with 13 bases between. This CDR3 region has 14 residues. Germline CDR1 is MNHNS and CDR2 is SASEGT. In nucleotides, the CDR3 is TGTGCCAGCAGTGACCCCGGATGGGGGGAGACCCAGTACTTC. Its protein is CASSDPGWGETQYF.

This clone was found a few times. The chain joins TRBV7-8 to TRBJ2-7; D uncertain. V gave up 8 bases and J gave up 3 bases, with 17 bases separating them. Germline CDR1 is SGHVS and CDR2 is FQNEAQ. This CDR3 spans 14 amino acids. In DNA form, the CDR3 reads TGTGCCAGCCGAAACCGGGCCGAAAACTACGAGCAGTACTTC. Translation: CASRNRAENYEQYF.

The chain carries TRBV19 and TRBJ1-2; TRBD1 aligns across 10 bases. After removal of 4 bases from V and 5 bases from J, the junction contained 7 bases not matched to a gene. The CDR3 runs to 15 residues. CDR1 and CDR2 (germline): LNHDA, SQIVND (reference sequence). CDR3 coding DNA: TGTGCCAGTAGTACTGCGACAGGGGGCGATTATGGCTACACCTTC. Its translation: CASSTATGGDYGYTF.

The sample holds one count of this clone. The genes are TRBV4-1 and TRBJ1-3, with no clear D. From germline, CDR1 is MGHRA and CDR2 YSYEKL. This CDR3 spans 17 amino acids. The V end lost 0 bases, the J end lost 5 bases, and 17 bases lay between the germline ends. In DNA, the CDR3 is TGCGCCAGCAGCCAAGATAGGCTCCCGGGCCTTAGAAACACCATATATTTT. Translated, it gives CASSQDRLPGLRNTIYF.

V is TRBV19 and J is TRBJ1-5; no reliable D call. The germline gives CDR1 LNHDA, CDR2 SQIVND (reference sequence). V was clipped by 6 bases and J by 6 bases, with 18 bases between them. The CDR3 extends over 15 amino acids. The CDR3 DNA reads TGTGCCAGTAGCCCCTCTAGGATCTCCTTTCAGCCCCAGCATTTT. It is translated as CASSPSRISFQPQHF.

The genes are TRBV19 and TRBJ1-2, with TRBD1 matching 10 bases. This CDR3 region has 14 residues. Losses at the gene ends were 6 bases for V and 8 bases for J; bases not matched to a gene: 9. Germline V gene lookup returns CDR1 LNHDA and CDR2 SQIVND (reference sequence). The CDR3 coding sequence is TGTGCCAGTAGGGGGACAGGGGCAGCCTGGGGCTACACCTTC. This codes for CASRGTGAAWGYTF.

The V call is TRBV28, the J call TRBJ2-5; D is perhaps TRBD1 (5 bases). The CDR3 has 14 residues. V was trimmed by 6 bases and J by 2 bases, leaving 13 bases between them. Germline CDR1 reads MDHEN; CDR2 reads SYDVKM. CDR3: CASRADSLQETQYF. The CDR3, as DNA: TGTGCCAGCAGGGCCGACAGTCTACAAGAGACCCAGTACTTC.